The entry below describes one T cell receptor beta chain. The target antigen is unknown. This CDR3 contains 14 residues. Germline V lookup: CDR1 LNHNV, CDR2 YYDKDF (reference sequence). The V end lost 1 base, the J end lost 6 bases, and 10 bases lay between the germline ends. The data were produced by immunoSEQ multiplex PCR, yet TCRdb's version contains in-frame clones alone and is incomplete. The sample includes around 8,000 clones, 85% to 95% seen only once; the top ten take 4.4%. This entry comes from a study of T cell clonotyping in hematopoietic cell transplantation. Findings and limits, study-wide: Higher Inverse Simpson Index values in graft donor and pretransplant recipient predicted broader posttransplant TCR diversity.

Sequences were derived from PBMCs, sampled 180 days after allogeneic stem cell transplant. This chain uses TRBV15 with TRBJ2-1; D is perhaps TRBD1 or TRBD2 (5 bases each). This clonotype was sampled from a female patient aged 50 to 60 who had an allogeneic stem cell transplant from an unrelated donor, so the T cells may come from the graft donor. Some clones in this sample may be carry-over from other donors' samples. The DNA of the CDR3 is TGTGCCACCAGCAGAGGGGACGAAGCCAATGAGCAGTTCTTC. It is translated as CATSRGDEANEQFF.